Each of the 11 T cell receptor beta chains below was sequenced from the same sample in a study of T cells expressing NK-cell markers. TCRdb processed the 5' RACE reads again and assigns one entry to each CDR3 protein, with no DNA. This repertoire comprises 400,000 to 500,000 distinct CDR3 sequences; its ten largest clones make up 6% to 8%. Sequencing was performed on blood T cells: a sorted CD56 or NKG2C T cell subset, CD4+ or CD8+ T cells, or bulk PBMC T cells (not recorded which). The receptors come from a woman between 18 and 70 years old in good health.

This chain uses TRBV12-3 or TRBV12-4 with TRBJ2-1; the TCRdb call, TRBD2, lacks DNA for checking. CDR3 length: 14 residues. The CDR3 is CASNRDSYYNEQFF.

The chain carries TRBV27 and TRBJ2-3; TCRdb calls TRBD2, which cannot be checked without DNA. CDR1 is MNHEY, CDR2 SMNVEV, per germline (reference sequence). This CDR3 region has 13 residues. CDR3 loop: CASTGRTTDTQYF.

The V call is TRBV2, the J call TRBJ1-1; TCRdb reports TRBD1, a call that lacks DNA to check it against. Looked up from germline, CDR1 is SNHLY and CDR2 is FYNNEI. The CDR3 sequence is 14 residues long. Here the CDR3 reads CASNRGGENTEAFF.

The genes are TRBV20-1 and TRBJ2-1. Germline CDR1 and CDR2: DFQATT and SNEGSKA (reference sequence). The CDR3 loop spans 14 amino acids. CDR3 sequence reads: CSGRPTSSYNEQFF.

The chain links TRBV5-4 to TRBJ2-7; TCRdb gives TRBD2 as the D gene, but with no DNA this cannot be confirmed. The CDR3 spans 15 residues. Germline CDR1 SGHNT, CDR2 YYREEE (reference sequence). This CDR3 is CASSPPGGSSYEQYF. Variable domain in full (rest from reference TRBV5-4 and TRBJ2-7): ETGVTQSPTHLIKTRGQQVTLRCSSQSGHNTVSWYQQALGQGPQFIFQYYREEENGRGNFPPRFSGLQFPNYSSELNVNALELDDSALYLCASSPPGGSSYEQYFGPGTRLTVT.

The CDR3 reads CASSLQGGGETQYF. This chain connects TRBV7-2 to TRBJ2-5; the TRBD1 assignment by TCRdb is unverifiable without DNA. The CDR3 has 14 amino acids. In germline, CDR1 is SGHTA, CDR2 FQGNSA.

The chain has TRBV18 and TRBJ2-1; the TCRdb call, TRBD1, lacks DNA for checking. The germline gives CDR1 KGHSH, CDR2 LQKENI. This CDR3 is 14 amino acids long. The CDR3 reads CASSPTGYAFEQFF. The entire variable domain, with the rest obtained from reference TRBV18 and TRBJ2-1, is as follows: NAGVMQNPRHLVRRRGQEARLRCSPMKGHSHVYWYRQLPEEGLKFMVYLQKENIIDESGMPKERFSAEFPKEGPSILRIQQVVRGDSAAYFCASSPTGYAFEQFFGPGTRLTVL.

V is TRBV20-1 and J is TRBJ1-2; TCRdb outputs TRBD1, but without DNA this stays unchecked. The germline CDR1 and CDR2 sequences are DFQATT and SNEGSKA (reference sequence). The CDR3 spans 11 residues. CDR3 sequence: CSARTVYGYTF.

The chain carries TRBV29-1 and TRBJ2-3; the D gene TCRdb calls, TRBD1, cannot be checked with no DNA. Looked up from germline, CDR1 is SQVTM and CDR2 is ANQGSEA. The CDR3 length is 11 residues. CDR3 loop: CSANPGDTQYF.

V gene TRBV4-3 combines with J gene TRBJ2-1; lacking DNA, the TRBD1 call made by TCRdb goes unchecked. The CDR3 spans 23 residues. Germline V CDR1 and CDR2: LGHNA, YSLEER. CDR3 sequence: CASSQGVSWYSRAGLDANNEQFF.

The CDR3 region is CASSPKQGGQPQHF. The chain combines TRBV12-3 or TRBV12-4 with TRBJ1-5; there is no DNA to check the TCRdb D call of TRBD1. The CDR3 covers 14 residues.